The rows below give T cell receptor beta chains drawn from one sample of a study of blood T cells in healthy people across ages. TCRdb reprocessed the 5' RACE reads via MiXCR and lists one record per CDR3 protein. This table has some 1.4 million distinct CDR3 sequences, about 40% appearing once. Sample: blood. These receptors originate from a young woman in good health. Both conserved end residues are part of each CDR3. The D gene is left open where the match is weak. Clone size is shown for a subset of rows, as once, few, many or a class of expanded clone.

TRBV27	TRBJ2-1	few	TRBD2	TGTGCCACCTGGGCCCGGCTAGCGGGGTTGAATGAGCAGTTCTTC	CATWARLAGLNEQFF
TRBV4-1	TRBJ2-1	once	.	TGCGCCAGCAGCCAACGGAGGGGGGGACAGCAAGAGACCCAGTTCTTC	CASSQRRGGQQETQFF
TRBV7-2	TRBJ2-1	.	TRBD1	TGTGCCAGCAGCTTAGCGGAGACAGGGTACAATGAGCAGTTCTTC	CASSLAETGYNEQFF
TRBV6-6	TRBJ1-3	.	.	TGTGCCAGCGCCTTAGCCCAGGAGACTGGAAACACCATATATTTT	CASALAQETGNTIYF
TRBV6-2/TRBV6-3	TRBJ2-4	few	.	TGTGCCAGCAGTTTCGGAGAGGACATTCAGTACTTC	CASSFGEDIQYF
TRBV6-5	TRBJ1-2	few	.	TGTGCCAGCAGGGACGGGAGATCCTATGGCTACACCTTC	CASRDGRSYGYTF
TRBV12-3/TRBV12-4	TRBJ2-3	few	TRBD2	TGTGCCAGCAGCCAAGACTACGACTACGGGGGGGATACGCAGTATTTT	CASSQDYDYGGDTQYF
TRBV7-2	TRBJ1-2	few	.	TGTGCCAGCAGCTTCAGAGCAAGTGGCTACACCTTC	CASSFRASGYTF
TRBV4-2	TRBJ2-3	few	.	TGTGCCAGCAGCCACCCATCACTGACGGGCCCGGATACGCAGTATTTT	CASSHPSLTGPDTQYF
TRBV20-1	TRBJ2-1	.	.	TGCAGTGCTAGGAGGCAGGGAGAGCAGTTCTTC	CSARRQGEQFF
TRBV2	TRBJ1-1	.	.	TGTGCCAGCAGTGAACCCACAGGAGCTAACACTGAAGCTTTCTTT	CASSEPTGANTEAFF
TRBV3-1	TRBJ2-7	.	.	TGTGCCAGCAGCCAAGATGTGGCCACGGCTGGGGAGCAGTACTTC	CASSQDVATAGEQYF
TRBV29-1	TRBJ2-5	few	.	TGCAGCGTTGGTCCGGGGATGACCCAGTACTTC	CSVGPGMTQYF
TRBV12-3/TRBV12-4	TRBJ2-1	many	.	TGTGCCAGCAGTTTAGTAGGGGAGCAGTTCTTC	CASSLVGEQFF
TRBV7-6	TRBJ2-1	few	TRBD2	TGTGCCAGCAGTCTTACGGGACTAGCGGGGACGGAGTTCTTC	CASSLTGLAGTEFF
TRBV12-3/TRBV12-4	TRBJ2-3	.	.	TGTGCCAGCAGTGGGCCCTTACACACAGATACGCAGTATTTT	CASSGPLHTDTQYF
TRBV11-2	TRBJ2-7	.	TRBD2	TGTGCCAGCAGCTTTTTACTAGCGGGAGGGCCAACAACTAATGAGCAGTACTTC	CASSFLLAGGPTTNEQYF
TRBV20-1	TRBJ2-1	.	TRBD2	TGCAGTGCCCCGAAGGGGCTAGCGGGTTACAATGAGCAGTTCTTC	CSAPKGLAGYNEQFF
TRBV12-3/TRBV12-4	TRBJ1-2	few	.	TGTGCCAGCAGCTTAGGACAACTCTATGGCTACACCTTC	CASSLGQLYGYTF
TRBV12-3/TRBV12-4	TRBJ2-7	few	.	TGTGCCAGCAGTAACAAACTTTACGAGCAGTACTTC	CASSNKLYEQYF
TRBV2	TRBJ2-1	.	TRBD2	TGTGCCAGCATCGAGGAGGGACTAGTTGGCAATGAGCAGTTCTTC	CASIEEGLVGNEQFF
TRBV20-1	TRBJ2-3	.	TRBD1	TGCAGTGCTCCCCACCGACAGGGAGGCACAGATACGCAGTATTTT	CSAPHRQGGTDTQYF
TRBV10-3	TRBJ2-1	.	.	TGTGCCATCAGTGTAAACAGCAATGAGCAGTTCTTC	CAISVNSNEQFF
TRBV2	TRBJ2-3	few	TRBD2	TGTGCCAGCAGTCCCGGGACTAGCGGGAGACGATCAGATACGCAGTATTTT	CASSPGTSGRRSDTQYF
TRBV2	TRBJ1-2	.	.	TGTGCCAGCAGTGAACTCCGGGACAACTATGGCTACACCTTC	CASSELRDNYGYTF
TRBV18	TRBJ1-1	.	TRBD1	TGTGCCAGCTCACCACCGAACAGGGGGGAAGCTTTCTTT	CASSPPNRGEAFF
TRBV30	TRBJ1-1	.	.	TGTGCCTGGAGTGTAACGGGGGGCACTGAAGCTTTCTTT	CAWSVTGGTEAFF
TRBV2	TRBJ1-2	.	TRBD1	TGTGCCAGCAGCGAGGGACAGTTTAACTATGGCTACACCTTC	CASSEGQFNYGYTF
TRBV6-1	TRBJ2-1	.	TRBD2	TGTGCCAGCAGGACAAGGGAGGGCTCAGCCTACAATGAGCAGTTCTTC	CASRTREGSAYNEQFF
TRBV20-1	TRBJ2-7	few	.	TGCAGTGCTAGAGATGGGGCCAGTGGTGGTTCCTACGAGCAGTACTTC	CSARDGASGGSYEQYF
TRBV20-1	TRBJ1-3	few	.	TGCAGTGCTGGTCAGGGGAGTACCATATATTTT	CSAGQGSTIYF
TRBV9	TRBJ2-7	.	.	TGTGCCAGCAGCCAGGACGGGGATTCCTACGAGCAGTACTTC	CASSQDGDSYEQYF
TRBV6-5	TRBJ2-7	.	TRBD2	TGTGCCAGCTTCATGCTGGGAGGGGACTACGAGCAGTACTTC	CASFMLGGDYEQYF
TRBV5-1	TRBJ2-3	many	TRBD2	TGTGCCAGCAGTTCCTTGGCGGGAGGAACAGATACGCAGTATTTT	CASSSLAGGTDTQYF
TRBV21-1	TRBJ1-5	.	.	TGTGCCAGCAGCAACCGACAGGGAGGTCAGCCCCAGCATTTT	CASSNRQGGQPQHF
TRBV10-3	TRBJ2-5	few	TRBD2	TGTGCCATCAGTGAGTCGGCGCCGCGGGAGCAGTACTTC	CAISESAPREQYF
TRBV21-1	TRBJ1-2	.	.	TGTGCCAGCAGCAAGTCCCTCCCGCTTCCTAACTATGGCTACACCTTC	CASSKSLPLPNYGYTF
TRBV6-5	TRBJ1-2	.	.	TGTGCCAGCAGCCGGAGGGTGTCGGCACACTATGGCTACACCTTC	CASSRRVSAHYGYTF
TRBV29-1	TRBJ2-3	.	.	TGCAGCGTTGAGGACTACTCTAGCACAGATACGCAGTATTTT	CSVEDYSSTDTQYF
TRBV9	TRBJ2-1	few	.	TGTGCCAGCAGCGTAGAAGCAGTCTACAATGAGCAGTTCTTC	CASSVEAVYNEQFF
TRBV27	TRBJ1-5	few	.	TGTGCCAGCAGTCCCGGGAAGGGGGACCTGAATCAGCCCCAGCATTTT	CASSPGKGDLNQPQHF
TRBV7-9	TRBJ1-2	.	.	TGTGCCAGCAGCTTAGCCGGGACACCCTATGGCTACACCTTC	CASSLAGTPYGYTF
TRBV5-4	TRBJ1-1	.	.	TGTGCCAGCAGATTGGGGGGGACTCTGAACACTGAAGCTTTCTTT	CASRLGGTLNTEAFF
TRBV5-1	TRBJ2-1	few	TRBD2	TGCGCCAGCAGCCAGACTAGCGGGAGCCCTAGCAATGAGCAGTTCTTC	CASSQTSGSPSNEQFF
TRBV7-9	TRBJ1-4	.	.	TGTGCCAGCAGCGGAGAGACAATAGGCCCTGGAAAACTGTTTTTT	CASSGETIGPGKLFF
TRBV20-1	TRBJ2-1	once	TRBD2	TGCAGTGCTAGAGATCTCGATGGGACTAGCAGCTACAATGAGCAGTTCTTC	CSARDLDGTSSYNEQFF
TRBV18	TRBJ2-5	.	TRBD2	TGTGCCAGCTCACCCTTTAGCGGGACGGAGACCCAGTACTTC	CASSPFSGTETQYF
TRBV12-3/TRBV12-4	TRBJ2-5	.	.	TGTGCCAGCAGTCCGGGCAAGCGGAGCAACCAAGAGACCCAGTACTTC	CASSPGKRSNQETQYF
TRBV6-1	TRBJ1-3	.	TRBD1	TGTGCCAGCAGCCCCTCAAGGACAGGGAGGGGTGGAAACACCATATATTTT	CASSPSRTGRGGNTIYF
TRBV7-9	TRBJ1-2	many	.	TGTGCCAGCAGTGCCGCAAACTATGGCTACACCTTC	CASSAANYGYTF
TRBV7-9	TRBJ1-4	.	.	TGTGCCAGCAGGCGAGGTTTGGTTGAAAAACTGTTTTTT	CASRRGLVEKLFF
TRBV12-3/TRBV12-4	TRBJ2-1	.	.	TGTGCCAGCGCTGACTTACGTGAGCAGTTCTTC	CASADLREQFF
TRBV15	TRBJ2-1	.	.	TGTGCCACCAGCAGAGGTCGGCAGGGTTGGAATGAGCAGTTCTTC	CATSRGRQGWNEQFF
TRBV4-2	TRBJ2-1	.	.	TGTGCCAGCAGCCAAGAAAGGGCAGGAAACTCCTACAATGAGCAGTTCTTC	CASSQERAGNSYNEQFF
TRBV12-3/TRBV12-4	TRBJ1-2	.	.	TGTGCCAGCGGTCAGCCTGGCTATGGCTACACCTTC	CASGQPGYGYTF